Described below is a single T cell receptor beta chain sequence and its context. Data came from immunoSEQ multiplex PCR; TCRdb stores just in-frame clones and leaves some out. The table records some 110,000 clones, more than 75% of them present only once. This specimen comes from a study of blood T cell repertoires in COVID-19. Across the study: PBMCs, B-cell-depleted T cells, or T cells provided the cDNA or gDNA that made up the material.

The CDR3 sequence is 14 residues long. The germline V and J ends were trimmed by 4 bases and 1 base, with 12 bases remaining between them. CDR1 and CDR2 (germline): SGHRS, YFSETQ. The clonotype was recovered from a man aged 65 to 85 with acute or convalescent COVID-19. Source material: peripheral blood. The chain recombines TRBV5-1 with TRBJ2-7; D is perhaps TRBD1 (5 bases). The CDR3: CASSPLDSSYEQYF. The CDR3 nucleotides are TGCGCCAGCAGCCCCCTCGACAGTTCCTACGAGCAGTACTTC.